These 31 T cell receptor beta chains share one sample of origin, sequenced in a study of T cells in Graves' hyperthyroidism and ophthalmopathy. RNA transcripts provided the source from which TCR beta CDR3 regions were amplified. The HTBI primer set drove a first-round RT-PCR of the TCR CDR3. One entry per CDR3 protein results from TCRdb running MiXCR on the multiplex PCR reads. In the table there are about 200,000 distinct CDR3 sequences, approximately 20% of which are singletons. The sequencing sample was made of blood. These receptors came from a middle-aged man with Graves' hyperthyroidism.

The chain couples TRBV19 to TRBJ1-6, with D possibly matching TRBD1 (6 bases). The CDR3 loop spans 13 amino acids. CDR1 is LNHDA and CDR2 is SQIVND in the germline V gene (reference sequence). Trimming took 4 bases from V and 7 from J, leaving 8 bases between them. The CDR3 protein is CASSNRDNSPLHF. The CDR3 DNA is TGTGCCAGTAGTAACAGGGACAATTCACCCCTCCACTTT.

This clonotype was observed at least ten times. The chain combines TRBV5-1 with TRBJ2-1, with D unclear. Trimming shortened V by 0 bases and J by 8 bases, and 9 bases separated the two germline ends. CDR1 and CDR2 (germline): SGHRS, YFSETQ. The CDR3 consists of 13 residues. The CDR3 here is CASSLVGSDEQFF. Here the CDR3 DNA reads TGCGCCAGCAGCTTGGTGGGGTCGGATGAGCAGTTCTTC. Full variable domain (remainder filled in from reference TRBV5-1 and TRBJ2-1): KAGVTQTPRYLIKTRGQQVTLSCSPISGHRSVSWYQQTPGQGLQFLFEYFSETQRNKGNFPGRFSGRQFSNSRSEMNVSTLELGDSALYLCASSLVGSDEQFFGPGTRLTVL.

This clonotype showed up many times. This rearrangement joins TRBV7-8 to TRBJ2-3; 8 bases line up with TRBD2. Germline loops: CDR1 SGHVS, CDR2 FQNEAQ. The CDR3 runs to 15 residues. J lost 4 bases, V lost 1 base, and 4 bases had no gene match. The CDR3 protein is CASSLDSGGADTQYF. The DNA of the CDR3 is TGTGCCAGCAGCTTAGATTCCGGGGGGGCAGATACGCAGTATTTT.

The rearrangement uses TRBV7-9 and TRBJ1-2, with TRBD1 matching over 7 bases. CDR3 length: 16 amino acids. Germline loops: CDR1 SEHNR, CDR2 FQNEAQ (reference sequence). The junction had 9 bases not matched to a gene; V was cut back by 1 base and J by 4 bases. CDR3 bases: TGTGCCAGCAGCTTAGACGAAGCAGGGGGATTCTATGGCTACACCTTC. This codes for CASSLDEAGGFYGYTF.

This clonotype was observed at least ten times. This chain joins TRBV30 and TRBJ2-5, with D perhaps given as TRBD1 or TRBD2 (6 bases each). The V end was cut by 0 bases, the J end by 5 bases, with 19 bases between. The CDR3 loop spans 16 amino acids. Germline values: CDR1 GTSNPN, CDR2 SVGIG (reference sequence). Here the CDR3 reads CAWSVEGVGGEETQYF. In DNA form, the CDR3 reads TGTGCCTGGAGTGTAGAGGGGGTGGGGGGAGAGGAGACCCAGTACTTC. The variable domain in full, completed from reference TRBV30 and TRBJ2-5, reads SQTIHQWPATLVQPVGSPLSLECTVEGTSNPNLYWYRQAAGRGLQLLFYSVGIGQISSEVPQNLSASRPQDRQFILSSKKLLLSDSGFYLCAWSVEGVGGEETQYFGPGTRLLVL.

Of note for this clonotype: The junction departs from the called germline gene at one end, perhaps through a read error. CDR3 DNA: TGCGCCAGCAGCCCAACAGGAAGCCAAGGGACCCAGTACTTC. Translated, it gives CASSPTGSQGTQYF. The V call is TRBV5-1, the J call TRBJ2-5; D possibly corresponds to TRBD1 (5 bases). CDR1 is SGHRS, CDR2 YFSETQ, per germline. The CDR3 consists of 14 residues.

This clonotype has at least ten counts. The chain recombines TRBV27 with TRBJ2-7, with D possibly being TRBD2 (8 bases). The CDR3 is made up of 15 amino acids. The germline CDR1 and CDR2 sequences are MNHEY and SMNVEV (reference sequence). Trimming cost V 1 base and J 2 bases, with 12 bases left between them. For the CDR3, the DNA is TGTGCCAGCAGTTTATTCGGGAGGGGGCCCTACGAGCAGTACTTC. It encodes CASSLFGRGPYEQYF.

In this sample, this clonotype turned up a few times. Here the CDR3 DNA reads TGCGCCAGCAGCCAAGTAGGGGAAGCAACTAATGAAAAACTGTTTTTT. It encodes CASSQVGEATNEKLFF. The rearrangement uses TRBV4-3 and TRBJ1-4, with D perhaps matching TRBD1 (5 bases). Germline V gene data show CDR1 as LGHNA and CDR2 as YSLEER. Trimming stripped 1 base from V and 0 bases from J, with 9 bases between. The CDR3 length is 16 residues.

Many counts were recorded for this clonotype. This chain links TRBV20-1 with TRBJ1-1, with 8 nucleotides matching TRBD1. Trimming cost V 0 bases and J 0 bases; bases outside gene matches: 9. The CDR3 contains 17 residues. Germline lookup yields CDR1 DFQATT and CDR2 SNEGSKA (reference sequence). CDR3 bases: TGCAGTGCTAGAGATCCCCTGGCAGGGGGCCTGAACACTGAAGCTTTCTTT. Its translation: CSARDPLAGGLNTEAFF.

This clonotype was counted at least ten times. The chain links TRBV28 to TRBJ1-4; possible D gene TRBD1, 5 bases. The CDR3 runs to 13 residues. Germline V lookup: CDR1 MDHEN, CDR2 SYDVKM. Trimming removed 8 bases at V and 5 bases at J, with 12 bases between. CDR3 bases: TGTGCCAGCCTCGGGACTCAGAATGAAAAACTGTTTTTT. Encoded protein: CASLGTQNEKLFF.

This clonotype was counted ten times or more. The chain carries TRBV5-1 and TRBJ1-2; possibly TRBD1 for D (5 bases). Trimming left V 2 bases short and J 6 bases short, with 17 bases between. This CDR3 comprises 15 residues. Germline V lookup: CDR1 SGHRS, CDR2 YFSETQ. In nucleotides, the CDR3 is TGCGCCAGCAGCTTTATCCAGGGAGTAAGGGATGGCTACACCTTC. Protein product: CASSFIQGVRDGYTF.

This chain links TRBV2 with TRBJ2-5; perhaps TRBD2 as D (7 bases). This CDR3 spans 17 amino acids. V shed 3 bases and J shed 3 bases, with 20 bases lying between them. Germline V lookup: CDR1 SNHLY, CDR2 FYNNEI. The DNA for the CDR3 is TGTGCCAGCAGTGAGGGGTTGGCGGGGGCAAGGAAAGAGACCCAGTACTTC. Translating gives CASSEGLAGARKETQYF.

The chain recombines TRBV27 with TRBJ2-7; weak D call: TRBD1 (5 bases). Trimming left V 3 bases short and J 3 bases short, with 12 bases between. Germline V gene lookup returns CDR1 MNHEY and CDR2 SMNVEV (reference sequence). The CDR3 extends over 14 amino acids. The CDR3 coding sequence is TGTGCCAGCAGTTTTGGGGCAGTCCGCTACGAGCAGTACTTC. Translated, it gives CASSFGAVRYEQYF.

This clonotype has a single count. The rearrangement joins TRBV6-1 to TRBJ2-2; no clear D gene. The germline gives CDR1 MNHNS, CDR2 SASEGT. V lost 2 bases and J 3 bases, leaving 4 bases between the germline ends. CDR3 length equals 13 residues. As DNA, the CDR3 is TGTGCCAGCAGTGAAAGGGACACCGGGGAGCTGTTTTTT. Translated, it gives CASSERDTGELFF.

This clonotype was detected ten times or more. The rearrangement uses TRBV11-3 and TRBJ2-3, with 8 positions matching TRBD2. Per germline, CDR1 SGHNT and CDR2 YENEEA. The CDR3 is 15 residues long. V lost 1 base, J lost 2 bases, and 2 bases stayed unmatched. This CDR3 reads CASSLGAGVTDTQYF. CDR3 DNA: TGTGCCAGCAGCTTAGGAGCGGGGGTCACAGATACGCAGTATTTT.

On this clonotype: This clone may be a read error of a much larger clone one base away. In this CDR3 the conserved last residue, phenylalanine or tryptophan, is missing, so a read error is likely. The chain links TRBV18 to TRBJ1-1; D unresolved. V lost 0 bases and J lost 0, with 8 bases in between. The CDR3 loop spans 15 amino acids. Germline V gene lookup returns CDR1 KGHSH and CDR2 LQKENI. As DNA, the CDR3 is TGTGCCAGCTCACCACCTATTCAGCTGAACACTGAAGCTTTCTCT. This sequence encodes CASSPPIQLNTEAFS.

This clonotype was seen repeatedly, ten times or more. J is TRBJ2-7 and V is TRBV18; D may correspond to TRBD1 or TRBD2 (5 bases each). The CDR3 is 13 amino acids. Trimming stripped 3 bases from V and 9 bases from J, with 15 bases between. CDR1 and CDR2 from the germline V gene are KGHSH and LQKENI. The CDR3 nucleotides read TGTGCCAGCTCACCGGACCGGGACCGGGGGCAGTACTTC. Translation gives CASSPDRDRGQYF.

This clonotype was seen at least ten times. V and J are TRBV6-2 or TRBV6-3 and TRBJ2-7; D tentatively reads TRBD1 or TRBD2 (5 bases each). The germline V gene has CDR1 MNHEY and CDR2 SVGEGT. This CDR3 contains 15 residues. V was cut by 5 bases and J by 3 bases, with 17 bases left in between. CDR3 sequence: CASSKGTDWGYEQYF. The CDR3 region has the DNA TGTGCCAGCAGTAAGGGGACGGATTGGGGCTACGAGCAGTACTTC.

This clonotype was picked up many times. This rearrangement joins TRBV5-1 to TRBJ1-4, with TRBD1 matching over 9 bases. Unmatched junction bases numbered 8, after V lost 3 bases and J lost 8 bases. Germline values: CDR1 SGHRS, CDR2 YFSETQ. The CDR3 extends over 15 amino acids. The CDR3 sequence is CASSSWTGVGEKLFF. CDR3 bases: TGCGCCAGCAGCTCCTGGACAGGGGTTGGCGAAAAACTGTTTTTT.

At least ten counts were recorded for this clonotype. J is TRBJ1-1 and V is TRBV4-2; D unclear. Germline V gives CDR1 LGHNA, CDR2 YNFKEQ. V was cut by 0 bases and J by 7 bases, with 9 bases left in between. The CDR3 spans 13 residues. CDR3 region: CASSQDIGGEAFF. CDR3 in DNA: TGTGCCAGCAGCCAAGACATCGGAGGTGAAGCTTTCTTT.

This clonotype showed up many times. V is TRBV11-2 and J is TRBJ2-7; D gene unclear. Germline CDR1 is SGHAT and CDR2 is FQNNGV. This CDR3 comprises 14 residues. V was pared by 0 bases and J by 3 bases, with 9 bases between. CDR3 sequence reads: CASSLDLQYYEQYF. The CDR3 DNA reads as TGTGCCAGCAGCTTAGATCTACAGTACTACGAGCAGTACTTC.

This clonotype was seen many times. The chain links TRBV7-2 to TRBJ2-1, with D perhaps TRBD2 (5 bases). Trimming left V 0 bases short and J 4 bases short, with 13 bases between. CDR3 size: 16 residues. CDR1 SGHTA and CDR2 FQGNSA come from the germline V gene. CDR3 bases: TGTGCCAGCAGCTTAGCGGCTACGGACTCATACAATGAGCAGTTCTTC. Encoded protein: CASSLAATDSYNEQFF.

This clonotype was observed many times. The CDR3 reads CASSDHGGGAADTQYF. CDR3 coding DNA: TGTGCCAGCAGCGACCACGGAGGAGGGGCGGCAGATACGCAGTATTTT. The V gene is TRBV7-3, the J gene TRBJ2-3, with D perhaps TRBD2 (6 bases). The V gene lost 5 bases and the J gene lost 4 bases, with 19 bases spanning the gap. Germline V gives CDR1 SGHTA, CDR2 FQGTGA. The CDR3 runs 16 residues. The entire variable domain, with the rest obtained from reference TRBV7-3 and TRBJ2-3, is as follows: GAGVSQTPSNKVTEKGKYVELRCDPISGHTALYWYRQSLGQGPEFLIYFQGTGAADDSGLPNDRFFAVRPEGSVSTLKIQRTERGDSAVYLCASSDHGGGAADTQYFGPGTRLTVL.

There are many counts of this clonotype. J is TRBJ2-5 and V is TRBV20-1; 11 bases are a match to TRBD1. The CDR3 has 16 residues. Germline loops: CDR1 DFQATT, CDR2 SNEGSKA (reference sequence). The ends lost 3 bases at V and 2 bases at J; junction bases unmatched: 8. The CDR3 DNA follows: TGCAGTGCTAGGGGAGCCGGGACAGGGGGGCAAGAGACCCAGTACTTC. Translating gives CSARGAGTGGQETQYF.

This chain joins TRBV5-8 and TRBJ1-5; 7 bases match TRBD1. V lost 1 base and J lost 3; bases outside the gene matches: 7. This CDR3 spans 16 amino acids. CDR1 SGHTS and CDR2 YDEGEE come from the germline V gene. The CDR3 region has the DNA TGTGCCAGCAGCTTGACTCCGGGACAGATCAATCAGCCCCAGCATTTT. Residues: CASSLTPGQINQPQHF. Based on the CDR3 plus reference TRBV5-8 and TRBJ1-5, the full variable domain is EAGVTQSPTHLIKTRGQQATLRCSPISGHTSVYWYQQALGLGLQFLLWYDEGEERNRGNFPPRFSGRQFPNYSSELNVNALELEDSALYLCASSLTPGQINQPQHFGDGTRLSIL.

This clonotype was picked up many times. The V gene is TRBV7-2, the J gene TRBJ2-7, with 8 bases matching TRBD1. J lost 3 bases, V lost 5 bases, and 6 bases had no gene match. The CDR3 length is 14 residues. CDR1 and CDR2 (germline): SGHTA, FQGNSA. In DNA, the CDR3 is TGTGCCAGCAGCCGCGACAGGGGTGACTACGAGCAGTACTTC. Translation gives CASSRDRGDYEQYF.

Comments on this clonotype: Relative to the germline gene, one junction end is altered; a read error may explain this. V gene TRBV12-3 or TRBV12-4 combines with J gene TRBJ2-3, with 10 bases that match TRBD2. The CDR3 is 15 amino acids. The CDR3 sequence is CASSLAGGQTDTQYF. CDR3 nucleotides: TGTGCCAGCAGCTTAGCGGGGGGCCAGACAGATACGCAGTATTTT.

The table lists this clonotype with a few counts. The chain is built from TRBV7-2 and TRBJ1-1; no clear D gene. This CDR3 comprises 13 residues. The V end lost 1 base, the J end lost 2 bases, and 5 bases lay between the germline ends. Germline CDR1 and CDR2: SGHTA and FQGNSA. The CDR3 DNA reads TGTGCCAGCAGCTTAGTGATCAACACTGAAGCTTTCTTT. As protein: CASSLVINTEAFF.

This clonotype has ten or more counts. The V gene is TRBV7-2, the J gene TRBJ2-7, with 7 nucleotides matching TRBD1. This CDR3 is built from 15 residues. Germline values: CDR1 SGHTA, CDR2 FQGNSA. V was clipped by 1 base and J by 2 bases; unmatched bases: 5. The CDR3 DNA is TGTGCCAGCAGCTTAGGCCGGGACAGAGCCTACGAGCAGTACTTC. Residues: CASSLGRDRAYEQYF.

In its sample, this clonotype was seen many times. The rearrangement links TRBV28 to TRBJ1-2; D is perhaps TRBD1 (6 bases). CDR3 length: 16 amino acids. The V gene's germline CDR1 is MDHEN and CDR2 SYDVKM. V lost 3 bases, J lost 8 bases, and 22 bases lay in between. This CDR3 is CASSLGAGAGAGGYTF. CDR3 coding DNA: TGTGCCAGCAGTTTGGGCGCCGGGGCAGGGGCTGGAGGCTACACCTTC.

This clonotype has at least ten counts. The chain couples TRBV5-1 to TRBJ2-4, with 8 bases that match TRBD1. Trimming removed 4 bases from V and 5 bases from J; junction bases left unmatched: 8. This CDR3 has 15 amino acids. Germline CDR1 is SGHRS and CDR2 is YFSETQ. The CDR3 reads CASSPWTGKENIQYF. CDR3 nucleotide sequence: TGCGCCAGCAGCCCCTGGACAGGGAAAGAAAACATTCAGTACTTC.